These 20 T cell receptor beta chains came from one sample sequenced in a study of T-cell memory formation after mild COVID-19. Using its own MiXCR run on the 5' RACE reads, TCRdb lists one record per CDR3 protein. The data show about 420,000 distinct CDR3 sequences, with around a quarter seen just once and under 15% held by the top ten. Sequenced sample: PBMCs or a T cell subset sorted from them (not recorded which). The receptors were sampled from an adult woman who had mild COVID-19 (a few samples of this study predate the infection). Cell type and time point are not known.

The sample holds many counts of this clonotype. This sequence joins TRBV4-3 and TRBJ2-3; 10 nucleotides match TRBD2. The CDR3 has 19 amino acids. Germline V gene lookup returns CDR1 LGHNA and CDR2 YSLEER. V shed 0 bases, J shed 1 base, and the junction held 10 bases outside the gene matches. The CDR3 region is CASSQDLASGSGGTDTQYF. The CDR3 coding sequence is TGCGCCAGCAGCCAAGATCTAGCTAGCGGGAGTGGGGGCACAGATACGCAGTATTTT.

This clonotype appeared a few times. The gene calls are TRBV6-1 and TRBJ2-5, with 9 nucleotides matching TRBD2. CDR1 is MNHNS and CDR2 is SASEGT in the germline V gene. CDR3 length: 14 amino acids. V was pared by 4 bases and J by 1 base, with 1 base of the junction left unmatched. The CDR3 sequence is CASSVAGAQETQYF. For the CDR3, the DNA is TGTGCCAGCAGTGTAGCGGGGGCCCAAGAGACCCAGTACTTC.

The chain couples TRBV3-1 to TRBJ2-2, with 10 bases fitting TRBD1. This CDR3 region has 18 residues. CDR1 is LGHDT and CDR2 is YNNKEL in the germline V gene (reference sequence). V shed 5 bases and J 6 bases; nucleotides not matched to a gene: 15. CDR3 nucleotides: TGTGCCAGCAGCTCCCCCACCACACGGGACAGGGGAGCCGGGGAGCTGTTTTTT. Protein: CASSSPTTRDRGAGELFF.

This sequence joins TRBV6-2 or TRBV6-3 and TRBJ2-2; 10 nucleotides match TRBD2. Germline assignment: CDR1 MNHEY and CDR2 SVGEGT. Trimming cost V 2 bases and J 5 bases; bases outside gene matches: 8. The CDR3 consists of 17 residues. The CDR3 protein is CASSYTTGLAQTGELFF. The CDR3, as DNA: TGTGCCAGCAGTTACACCACGGGACTAGCGCAGACCGGGGAGCTGTTTTTT.

The chain has TRBV12-3 or TRBV12-4 and TRBJ2-7; D unresolved. Trimming cost V 2 bases and J 6 bases, with 11 bases left between them. The CDR3 contains 13 residues. The CDR3 bases are TGTGCCAGCAGTTTAATCCCACACAGCGAGCAGTACTTC. It translates to CASSLIPHSEQYF.

The chain links TRBV24-1 to TRBJ2-1, with D maybe TRBD2 (6 bases). V was trimmed by 0 bases and J by 1 base, leaving 9 bases between them. This CDR3 comprises 16 residues. The germline V gene encodes CDR1 KGHDR and CDR2 SFDVKD. CDR3 amino acids: CATSDLLGGSYNEQFF. DNA of the CDR3: TGTGCCACCAGTGATTTGCTCGGGGGTTCCTACAATGAGCAGTTCTTC.

J is TRBJ1-5 and V is TRBV19, with D hard to call. The germline V and J ends were trimmed by 6 bases and 4 bases, with 10 bases remaining between them. This CDR3 comprises 13 residues. Germline V gene lookup returns CDR1 LNHDA and CDR2 SQIVND (reference sequence). In nucleotides, the CDR3 is TGTGCCAGTAGGGTCCAGGAGAATCAGCCCCAGCATTTT. This translates into CASRVQENQPQHF. Based on the CDR3 plus reference TRBV19 and TRBJ1-5, the full variable domain is DGGITQSPKYLFRKEGQNVTLSCEQNLNHDAMYWYRQDPGQGLRLIYYSQIVNDFQKGDIAEGYSVSREKKESFPLTVTSAQKNPTAFYLCASRVQENQPQHFGDGTRLSIL.

V is TRBV7-9 and J is TRBJ2-2, with no clear D. Germline loops: CDR1 SEHNR, CDR2 FQNEAQ (reference sequence). V dropped 5 bases and J dropped 6 bases, with 13 bases sitting between them. The CDR3 totals 14 residues. The CDR3 sequence is CASSSPMTAGELFF. Here the CDR3 DNA reads TGTGCCAGCAGCAGTCCGATGACCGCCGGGGAGCTGTTTTTT.

J is TRBJ2-3 and V is TRBV5-4; D ambiguous. The V gene's germline CDR1 is SGHNT and CDR2 YYREEE (reference sequence). This CDR3 has 15 residues. Trimming took 3 bases from V and 0 from J, leaving 11 bases between them. The CDR3: CASSSNRISTDTQYF. The CDR3 nucleotides are TGTGCCAGCAGCTCAAATCGTATAAGCACAGATACGCAGTATTTT. The entire variable domain, with the rest obtained from reference TRBV5-4 and TRBJ2-3, is as follows: ETGVTQSPTHLIKTRGQQVTLRCSSQSGHNTVSWYQQALGQGPQFIFQYYREEENGRGNFPPRFSGLQFPNYSSELNVNALELDDSALYLCASSSNRISTDTQYFGPGTRLTVL.

This rearrangement joins TRBV18 to TRBJ2-1, with 11 nucleotides matching TRBD2. The J segment lost 8 bases and the V segment lost 2 bases, leaving 5 bases of the junction unmatched. The CDR3 covers 15 residues. Germline V lookup: CDR1 KGHSH, CDR2 LQKENI. The CDR3 here is CASSPVLAGVHEQFF. The CDR3 DNA is TGTGCCAGCTCACCAGTACTAGCGGGAGTGCATGAGCAGTTCTTC.

The gene calls are TRBV24-1 and TRBJ1-5; no clear D gene. In germline, CDR1 is KGHDR, CDR2 SFDVKD. V shed 3 bases and J shed 4 bases, with 9 bases lying between them. This CDR3 is 14 amino acids long. The CDR3 DNA reads as TGTGCCACCAGTGATGGGCGTCAGAATCAGCCCCAGCATTTT. Its translation is CATSDGRQNQPQHF.

The V gene is TRBV7-9, the J gene TRBJ2-5, with 7 bases that match TRBD1. The CDR3 length is 14 residues. V gave up 4 bases and J gave up 5 bases; unmatched junction bases: 7. In germline, CDR1 is SEHNR, CDR2 FQNEAQ (reference sequence). CDR3 region: CASSSPTGRETQYF. CDR3 sequence (DNA): TGTGCCAGCAGCTCCCCGACAGGGCGGGAGACCCAGTACTTC.

This clonotype came up a few times. The chain joins TRBV10-3 to TRBJ2-1; either TRBD1 or TRBD2 may supply D (6 bases each). The germline V gene has CDR1 ENHRY and CDR2 SYGVKD. CDR3 length: 13 residues. V was trimmed by 0 bases and J by 9 bases, leaving 9 bases between them. In DNA, the CDR3 is TGTGCCATCAGTGAGTCTGGAGGGGGTGAGCAGTTCTTC. Protein: CAISESGGGEQFF.

The rearrangement uses TRBV20-1 and TRBJ2-7; maybe TRBD1 (5 bases). Per the germline V gene, CDR1 is DFQATT and CDR2 is SNEGSKA (reference sequence). V lost 2 bases and J lost 6, with 17 bases in between. The CDR3 extends over 14 amino acids. The CDR3 sequence: CSARPVQGMFEQYF. CDR3 DNA sequence: TGCAGTGCTAGACCAGTGCAGGGTATGTTCGAGCAGTACTTC.

The chain uses TRBV7-8 and TRBJ1-3; no reliable D call. CDR1 is SGHVS and CDR2 is FQNEAQ in the germline V gene. This CDR3 spans 16 amino acids. Between the trimmed V and J ends, which lost 1 base and 0 bases, there was a span of 10 bases. The CDR3 loop is CASSLDFLGSGNTIYF. CDR3 in DNA: TGTGCCAGCAGCTTAGATTTTCTGGGCTCTGGAAACACCATATATTTT.

This clonotype occurred a few times. This sequence joins TRBV13 and TRBJ1-5, with 8 bases matching TRBD1. The ends lost 3 bases at V and 7 bases at J; junction bases unmatched: 2. The germline V gene encodes CDR1 PRHDT and CDR2 FYEKMQ (reference sequence). This CDR3 region has 13 residues. The CDR3 spells CASSFRQGQPQHF. The CDR3, as DNA: TGTGCCAGCAGCTTTCGACAGGGGCAGCCCCAGCATTTT.

By sample share, this clonotype is medium-sized. The V and J genes are TRBV7-8 and TRBJ1-1; weak D call: TRBD1 (6 bases). V lost 6 bases and J 0 bases, leaving 14 bases between the germline ends. There are 15 residues in the CDR3. CDR1 is SGHVS, CDR2 FQNEAQ, per germline. CDR3 residues: CASSSRAGVNTEAFF. CDR3 DNA sequence: TGTGCCAGCAGTTCCAGAGCAGGGGTGAACACTGAAGCTTTCTTT.

In the case of this clonotype: The junction departs from the called germline gene at one end, perhaps through a read error. The chain carries TRBV6-2 or TRBV6-3 and TRBJ2-7; 10 nucleotides line up with TRBD2. Germline V gene lookup returns CDR1 MNHEY and CDR2 SVGEGT. CDR3 size: 15 residues. Here the CDR3 DNA reads TGTGCCAGCAGTCACTCAGCGGGAGGGCGCTACGAGCAGTACTTC. This codes for CASSHSAGGRYEQYF.

A few counts support this clonotype. The chain links TRBV5-1 to TRBJ2-1, with TRBD1 matching 8 bases. The ends lost 5 bases at V and 6 bases at J; junction bases unmatched: 10. The CDR3 consists of 15 residues. The germline CDR1 and CDR2 sequences are SGHRS and YFSETQ. The CDR3 DNA follows: TGCGCCAGCAGAATTGGGACAGGTAATATCAATGAGCAGTTCTTC. This sequence encodes CASRIGTGNINEQFF.

The chain joins TRBV7-2 to TRBJ1-2; D ambiguous. The V end lost 4 bases, the J end lost 8 bases, and 14 bases lay between the germline ends. Per the germline V gene, CDR1 is SGHTA and CDR2 is FQGNSA. The CDR3 contains 13 residues. CDR3 bases: TGTGCCAGCAGCTCGACCCGGCAGGAGGGCTACACCTTC. Protein: CASSSTRQEGYTF.